The clone carrying this TCR beta chain was observed a few times. The antigen is not known. It was 5'RACE with constant-segment primers that produced the TCR alpha and TCR beta cDNA libraries, which carried sample barcodes and UMIs. One entry per CDR3 protein results from TCRdb running MiXCR on the 5' RACE reads. Among 110,000 to 150,000 distinct CDR3 sequences listed, around 27% were seen once. This record belongs to a study of T-cell memory formation after mild COVID-19. General study results and limits: CD4/CD8 balance held among clones contracting day 15 to 85, and later expanders leaned CD4+. Memory cells collected pre-infection included some clones that later responded, suggesting cross-reactive memory joined.

V was shortened by 5 bases and J by 0 bases, with 8 bases between the two germline ends. The CDR3 loop spans 13 amino acids. The germline V gene has CDR1 SEHNR and CDR2 FQNEAQ (reference sequence). The chain is built from TRBV7-9 and TRBJ2-7; D is uncertain. The receptor was isolated from an adult woman who had mild COVID-19 (a few samples of this study predate the infection). Cell type and time point are not known. The sample comprised PBMCs or a T cell subset sorted from them (not recorded which). CDR3 in amino acids: CASSLVNSYEQYF. In DNA form, the CDR3 reads TGTGCCAGCAGCCTAGTTAACTCCTACGAGCAGTACTTC.